The rows below give T cell receptor beta chains drawn from one sample of a study of OX40 agonist ivuxolimab in advanced cancers. Measured with immunoSEQ multiplex PCR; TCRdb has only the in-frame clones, and not every one. This table has tens of thousands of clones, approximately 89% appearing once. The sample here was CD4+ or CD8+ T cells sorted from blood, taken in a trial of the OX40 agonist ivuxolimab. The receptors were gathered from an adult with an advanced solid tumor such as melanoma, head and neck, liver or kidney cancer. CDR3s include the opening cysteine and the closing phenylalanine or tryptophan. D genes are given only for firm matches. Rows give clone size only sometimes, using once, few, many, or a class for an expanded clone.

V,D,J,size,DNA,CDR3
TRBV5-6,-,TRBJ1-1,-,TGTGCCAGCAGCCTGACGCCCGTGAACACTGAAGCTTTCTTT,CASSLTPVNTEAFF
TRBV28,-,TRBJ1-2,-,TGTGCCAGCAGGTCTCCAGTAGACGGCTACACCTTC,CASRSPVDGYTF
TRBV7-9,-,TRBJ1-2,-,TGTGCCAGCAGCTTAGCCGGTACGGGGGAAGGTGATGGCTACACCTTC,CASSLAGTGEGDGYTF
TRBV7-9,-,TRBJ2-5,-,TGTGCCAGCAGCTTAGACGGGGCGGGGGAGACCCAGTACTTC,CASSLDGAGETQYF
TRBV28,-,TRBJ1-5,-,TGTGCCAGCCTTGACAGAACAAGCAATCAGCCCCAGCATTTT,CASLDRTSNQPQHF
TRBV18,TRBD1,TRBJ1-1,-,TGTGCCAGCTCACCGTTGGGACAGCAAAACACTGAAGCTTTCTTT,CASSPLGQQNTEAFF
TRBV7-9,-,TRBJ1-1,-,TGTGCCAGCAGCTCACAGGGGAACACTGAAGCTTTCTTT,CASSSQGNTEAFF
TRBV6-1,-,TRBJ2-3,-,TGTGCCAGCAGTGACACCACAGATACGCAGTATTTT,CASSDTTDTQYF
TRBV7-9,-,TRBJ2-1,once,TGTGCCAGCAGTGGGCGGACTGCCTACAATGAGCAGTTCTTC,CASSGRTAYNEQFF
TRBV15,TRBD1,TRBJ1-6,once,TGTGCCACCAGCAGAGCGGGACAGTCTCATTCACCCCTCCACTTT,CATSRAGQSHSPLHF
TRBV28,-,TRBJ2-6,once,TGTGCCAGCACCATGAGCAAGGTCTCTGGGGCCAACGTCCTGACTTTC,CASTMSKVSGANVLTF
TRBV6-5,-,TRBJ1-2,-,TGTGCCAGCAGTTACTCGGGGGGTAACTATGGCTACACCTTC,CASSYSGGNYGYTF
TRBV11-3,TRBD1,TRBJ2-2,-,TGTGCCAGCAGCTTTACAGGGGTAGGAACCGGGGAGCTGTTTTTT,CASSFTGVGTGELFF
TRBV6-1,-,TRBJ1-5,-,TGTGCCAGCAGGTGGGGCACTGGCAATCAGCCCCAGCATTTT,CASRWGTGNQPQHF
TRBV7-3,-,TRBJ2-5,-,TGTGCCAGCAGCCTCGGAGGGCGGGAGACCCAGTACTTC,CASSLGGRETQYF
TRBV12-5,-,TRBJ2-1,-,TGTGCTAGTGGCTATGCCCCGTGGATTGCCAGCAATGAGCAGTTCTTC,CASGYAPWIASNEQFF
TRBV28,TRBD1,TRBJ2-7,-,TGTGCCAGCAGTTTACCGGGACAGAACTACGAGCAGTACTTC,CASSLPGQNYEQYF
TRBV19,TRBD1,TRBJ2-2,-,TGTGCCAGTAGTGAGGGGGCGGGCACCGGGGAGCTGTTTTTT,CASSEGAGTGELFF
TRBV6-5,-,TRBJ2-5,-,TGTGCCAGCAGTTACTCTTTGACAGATGGGACCCAGTACTTC,CASSYSLTDGTQYF
TRBV28,-,TRBJ2-7,-,TGTGCCAGCAGTAACGCCTATAGCGTAGGCATCTACGAGCAGTACTTC,CASSNAYSVGIYEQYF
TRBV5-1,TRBD2,TRBJ2-3,-,TGCGCCAGCAGCCGGGAGGACACCGTCAGCACAGATACGCAGTATTTT,CASSREDTVSTDTQYF
TRBV5-6,-,TRBJ1-4,-,TGTGCCAGCAGCAGTGGAGGGCAGTGGGGAGGAAAACTGTTTTTT,CASSSGGQWGGKLFF
TRBV7-9,-,TRBJ1-1,-,TGTGCCAGCAGCTTAGCGGAAAGGGGGGCTGCTGAAGCTTTCTTT,CASSLAERGAAEAFF
TRBV11-2,-,TRBJ1-1,-,TGTGCCAGCACCCTCCCAGTTAACACTGAAGCTTTCTTT,CASTLPVNTEAFF
TRBV10-3,-,TRBJ2-1,-,TGTGCCATCAGTGCTCACAATGAGCAGTTCTTC,CAISAHNEQFF
TRBV7-6,-,TRBJ2-5,-,TGTGCCAGCAGCCCGGTCCGGGGCAGGGAGACCCAGTACTTC,CASSPVRGRETQYF
TRBV6-1,-,TRBJ2-3,-,TGTGCCAGCTGGGCCGCGGCGGGTTCGACAGATACGCAGTATTTT,CASWAAAGSTDTQYF
TRBV5-1,-,TRBJ2-1,-,TGCGCCAGCAGCTCCACAACGGGCGGCTCCTACAATGAGCAGTTCTTC,CASSSTTGGSYNEQFF
TRBV14,-,TRBJ2-1,-,TGTGCCAGCAGCCGTTGGACTGCCTCCTACAATGAGCAGTTCTTC,CASSRWTASYNEQFF
TRBV5-1,TRBD1,TRBJ1-1,once,TGCGCCAGCAGCTGGGAGCCCGGGACAGGAAACACTGAAGCTTTCTTT,CASSWEPGTGNTEAFF
TRBV18,TRBD1,TRBJ2-7,-,TGTGCCAGCTCACCCCTAGGGACAGGGGCCTACGAGCAGTACTTC,CASSPLGTGAYEQYF
TRBV2,TRBD1,TRBJ1-5,-,TGTGCCAGCAGTCCCGAGACAGGGGACAATCAGCCCCAGCATTTT,CASSPETGDNQPQHF
TRBV7-9,-,TRBJ2-3,-,TGTGCCAGCAGCTTAACCCGGGGCCGGGAAGATACGCAGTATTTT,CASSLTRGREDTQYF
TRBV11-2,TRBD1,TRBJ1-2,-,TGTGCCAGCAGCTTCTCTACAGGGGATGGCTACACCTTC,CASSFSTGDGYTF
TRBV10-3,-,TRBJ1-3,-,TGTGCCATCAGTGAGTCGTATGGGGGTTCCTCTGGAAACACCATATATTTT,CAISESYGGSSGNTIYF
TRBV6-1,TRBD1,TRBJ2-7,-,TGTGCCAGCAGTGTAGGGGACAGCTACGAGCAGTACTTC,CASSVGDSYEQYF
TRBV6-5,-,TRBJ1-4,-,TGTGCCAGCAGCTCCGACAGTAATGAAAAACTGTTTTTT,CASSSDSNEKLFF
TRBV28,-,TRBJ2-4,-,TGTGCCAGCAGTTTACTCTCTGGGGGTCAAAACATTCAGTACTTC,CASSLLSGGQNIQYF
TRBV12-5,-,TRBJ2-7,-,TGTGCTAGTGATTCTCGCCTAGACGGCACGGGAGAGCAGTACTTC,CASDSRLDGTGEQYF
TRBV29-1,-,TRBJ2-1,-,TGCAGCGTTGTGTCGGTCAGGGGCAATGAGCAGTTCTTC,CSVVSVRGNEQFF
TRBV5-1,-,TRBJ2-3,-,TGCGCCAGCAGTCCCGACGGGACTGGGGCAGATACGCAGTATTTT,CASSPDGTGADTQYF
TRBV28,-,TRBJ1-2,-,TGTGCCAGCAGTTCACGACCGGGTCCCACCTATGGCTACACCTTC,CASSSRPGPTYGYTF
TRBV11-2,TRBD2,TRBJ2-7,-,TGTGCCAGCACGGAAGAAGCGGGAGGGCCGCAGCAGTACTTC,CASTEEAGGPQQYF
TRBV25-1,-,TRBJ2-3,-,TGTGCAACGGATAGCGGATACACAGATACGCAGTATTTT,CATDSGYTDTQYF
TRBV7-2,-,TRBJ2-3,-,TGTGCCAGCAGCTTAGCCTACACAGATACGCAGTATTTT,CASSLAYTDTQYF
TRBV5-1,-,TRBJ2-2,-,TGCGCCAGCAGTCGGACAGGAGGGACCGGGGAGCTGTTTTTT,CASSRTGGTGELFF
TRBV11-2,TRBD1,TRBJ2-1,-,TGTGCCAGCAGCTTTACCGGGACAGGATACTACAATGAGCAGTTCTTC,CASSFTGTGYYNEQFF
TRBV15,-,TRBJ1-2,few,TGTGCCACCAGCAGTCAACAGGGAAACTATGGCTACACCTTC,CATSSQQGNYGYTF